These 14 T cell receptor beta chains were all obtained from the same sample, sequenced in a study of identical twins. TCRdb itself ran the 5' RACE reads through MiXCR, one entry per CDR3 protein. The data contain around 470,000 distinct CDR3 sequences, 11% to 15% of them seen just once; the ten biggest clones take up over 0.5%. The data also belong to a second study, concerning yellow fever vaccine responses in identical twins.

What was sequenced was CD4+ T cells sorted from blood. The receptors come from a woman aged 18-29 years in good health.

This clonotype was counted a few times. The chain combines TRBV7-3 with TRBJ2-3; D may be TRBD1 (5 bases). CDR3 length equals 14 residues. The germline gives CDR1 SGHTA, CDR2 FQGTGA. V was trimmed by 4 bases and J by 3 bases, leaving 11 bases between them. The DNA for the CDR3 is TGTGCCAGCAGCTCTTTTAAGGGGACAGATACGCAGTATTTT. Translation gives CASSSFKGTDTQYF. Supplemented by reference TRBV7-3 and TRBJ2-3, the full variable domain reads GAGVSQTPSNKVTEKGKYVELRCDPISGHTALYWYRQSLGQGPEFLIYFQGTGAADDSGLPNDRFFAVRPEGSVSTLKIQRTERGDSAVYLCASSSFKGTDTQYFGPGTRLTVL.

This chain joins TRBV7-2 and TRBJ2-1; perhaps TRBD1 as D (6 bases). In germline, CDR1 is SGHTA, CDR2 FQGNSA. The CDR3 has 17 residues. Trimming took 5 bases from V and 1 from J, leaving 18 bases between them. The CDR3 DNA is TGTGCCAGCAGCCCAGCCGGGACACCCGGTTCCTACAATGAGCAGTTCTTC. Residues: CASSPAGTPGSYNEQFF.

This clonotype has just a few counts. The V and J genes are TRBV5-5 and TRBJ1-4; D gene unclear. The CDR3 is 16 residues long. CDR1 and CDR2 (germline): SGHKS, YYEKEE (reference sequence). Trimming removed 4 bases from V and 6 bases from J, with 19 bases in between. Here the CDR3 DNA reads TGTGCCAGCAGCCCTAGTAGGCAGGCCGGGGATGAAAAACTGTTTTTT. It translates to CASSPSRQAGDEKLFF.

The CDR3 nucleotides are TGTGCCAGCAAACCCCGTCGGGTGGGGAACAATGAGCAGTTCTTC. Encoded protein: CASKPRRVGNNEQFF. The genes are TRBV7-2 and TRBJ2-1; no clear D. Deletions cut 7 bases from V and 5 bases from J, with 18 bases between. CDR3 length: 15 residues. Germline V CDR1 and CDR2: SGHTA, FQGNSA.

In its sample, this clonotype was seen a few times. V usage is TRBV6-5 and J usage is TRBJ1-5; D may be TRBD1 (5 bases). The V gene lost 2 bases and the J gene lost 0 bases, with 11 bases spanning the gap. In germline, CDR1 is MNHEY, CDR2 SVGAGI. The CDR3 contains 16 residues. The CDR3 DNA reads as TGTGCCAGCAGTTACGGGGGATCGAATAGCAATCAGCCCCAGCATTTT. It yields the protein CASSYGGSNSNQPQHF.

This clonotype was counted between two and nine times. The rearrangement uses TRBV2 and TRBJ2-2, with D hard to call. Germline values: CDR1 SNHLY, CDR2 FYNNEI. Trimming pared 4 bases from V and 2 bases from J, leaving 11 bases between. The CDR3 totals 15 residues. The CDR3 protein is CASSADLGNTGELFF. The CDR3 DNA is TGTGCCAGCAGTGCCGACTTGGGTAACACCGGGGAGCTGTTTTTT.

V is TRBV27 and J is TRBJ1-4, with D possibly being TRBD1 (5 bases). The length of the CDR3 is 14 residues. Looked up from germline, CDR1 is MNHEY and CDR2 is SMNVEV (reference sequence). The V and J ends lost 3 bases and 10 bases respectively, with 15 bases between them. CDR3 amino acids: CASSFRVSGGKLFF. The CDR3 DNA follows: TGTGCCAGCAGTTTCAGGGTTTCTGGGGGAAAACTGTTTTTT.

J is TRBJ2-5 and V is TRBV7-9; D gene unclear. Germline V lookup: CDR1 SEHNR, CDR2 FQNEAQ (reference sequence). V was pared by 1 base and J by 2 bases, with 11 bases between. This CDR3 is 15 amino acids long. CDR3 DNA sequence: TGTGCCAGCAGCTTAGGTCGAAGTCCACAAGAGACCCAGTACTTC. Its translation is CASSLGRSPQETQYF.

The sample holds a few counts of this clonotype. The chain carries TRBV20-1 and TRBJ2-1, with 9 bases identical to TRBD1. The CDR3 totals 16 residues. Germline CDR1 is DFQATT and CDR2 is SNEGSKA (reference sequence). After removal of 6 bases from V and 1 base from J, the junction contained 10 bases not matched to a gene. The CDR3 nucleotides read TGCAGTGCCATCAGAGATGGGACAGGGTCCTACAATGAGCAGTTCTTC. Its translation: CSAIRDGTGSYNEQFF.

This clonotype was picked up a small number of times. The chain couples TRBV28 to TRBJ2-1; D is ambiguous. Looked up from germline, CDR1 is MDHEN and CDR2 is SYDVKM. The CDR3 covers 11 residues. Trimming pared 7 bases from V and 9 bases from J, leaving 10 bases between. CDR3 residues: CASMGWAEQFF. CDR3 DNA: TGTGCCAGCATGGGATGGGCTGAGCAGTTCTTC.

The chain recombines TRBV12-3 or TRBV12-4 with TRBJ2-3, with D maybe TRBD2 (6 bases). Trimming stripped 1 base from V and 2 bases from J, with 13 bases between. The CDR3 consists of 16 residues. The CDR3 is CASSLEVLALTDTQYF. The CDR3 nucleotides read TGTGCCAGCAGTTTAGAGGTGCTAGCGCTCACAGATACGCAGTATTTT.

The chain joins TRBV6-1 to TRBJ2-3; D perhaps matches TRBD2 (5 bases). CDR1 is MNHNS, CDR2 SASEGT, per germline. Trimming pared 6 bases from V and 0 bases from J, leaving 10 bases between. The CDR3 covers 14 residues. CDR3 in DNA: TGTGCCAGCAGCGGCCGGACTAGCACAGATACGCAGTATTTT. This sequence encodes CASSGRTSTDTQYF.

This clonotype has at least ten counts. The rearrangement joins TRBV5-6 to TRBJ2-1, with D perhaps TRBD2 (5 bases). V was pared by 0 bases and J by 13 bases, with 8 bases between. Germline values: CDR1 SGHDT, CDR2 YYEEEE. CDR3 length: 11 amino acids. Here the CDR3 reads CASSLAREQFF. CDR3 sequence (DNA): TGTGCCAGCAGCTTGGCCCGGGAACAGTTCTTC.

V gene TRBV20-1 combines with J gene TRBJ1-1; TRBD1 is a possible D gene (6 bases). In germline, CDR1 is DFQATT, CDR2 SNEGSKA (reference sequence). Trimming left V 6 bases short and J 5 bases short, with 16 bases between. This CDR3 is 13 amino acids long. The CDR3 region is CSAGGGALTEAFF. The CDR3 bases are TGCAGTGCCGGGGGGGGCGCATTAACTGAAGCTTTCTTT.